This T cell receptor (beta chain) was retrieved from a study of T cell changes during pregnancy in multiple sclerosis. Germline loops: CDR1 SGHTS, CDR2 YDEGEE. V shed 1 base and J shed 4 bases, with 8 bases lying between them. The CDR3 length is 13 residues. Clones were sequenced by immunoSEQ multiplex PCR, and TCRdb holds only the in-frame ones, with some missing. The table includes some 95,000 clones, 85% to 95% detected once. This clone is a singleton in its sample. The genes are TRBV5-8 and TRBJ1-2; D is unclear. Sample: peripheral blood, taken in the first trimester of pregnancy. This TCR was sampled from a female donor with multiple sclerosis, enrolled in a pregnancy study. CDR3 region: CASSLRDLYGYTF. CDR3 coding DNA: TGTGCCAGCAGCTTGCGAGATCTCTATGGCTACACCTTC.